This T cell receptor (beta chain) was profiled in a study of cytotoxic CD8 clonotypes in ibrutinib-treated CLL. Overall study: Outcomes included around 25 partial and 2 complete responses; after median around 65 months, 14 stayed remitted and approximately 12 progressed.

Remarks on this clone: The junction does not match germline at one end; this may be a read error.

The protocol was immunoSEQ multiplex PCR, while the TCRdb copy is restricted to in-frame clones and leaves out a portion. The sample yields some 130,000 clones, 75% to 95% seen once. Germline-derived CDR1 and CDR2 are MGHRA and YSYEKL. CDR3 size: 18 residues. V and J are TRBV4-1 and TRBJ2-5; TRBD2 might be the D (7 bases). The sample consisted of PBMCs, taken after 12 months of ibrutinib treatment. The TCR originated in a human donor with chronic lymphocytic leukemia. The DNA for the CDR3 is TGCACCAGCAGCCAAGGGGGGGCCGGGACTGTGTACCAAGAGACCCAGTACTTC. Its translation: CTSSQGGAGTVYQETQYF.